This T cell receptor beta chain originates from a study of cytomegalovirus exposure and HLA in healthy donors. Whole-study results and caveats: Previously analyzed data showed that most TCR beta V segments were productive at a frequency of about 90% or about 30%. Presence/absence analyses assumed roughly uniform sequencing depth across donors, which may not hold.

PCR amplification relied on 60 Vbeta primers (plus 13 Jbeta primers). Method: immunoSEQ multiplex PCR; TCRdb's copy keeps in-frame clones and lacks some. The sample lists some 140,000 clones; 70% to 75% were seen once. For this clone: Its specificity is not known.

CDR1 is SGHTA, CDR2 FQGNSA, per germline. The CDR3 spans 14 residues. V gave up 5 bases and J gave up 3 bases, with 11 bases separating them. The V call is TRBV7-2, the J call TRBJ2-1; D may be TRBD2 (5 bases). The clonotype originates from a man aged 30 to 45 in good health and CMV-seronegative. Sequenced sample: PBMCs. This CDR3 is CASSPAGYYNEQFF. CDR3 nucleotides: TGTGCCAGCAGCCCCGCGGGCTACTACAATGAGCAGTTCTTC.